This T cell receptor beta chain emerged from a study of T cell responses to AZD1222 COVID-19 vaccine. Produced via immunoSEQ multiplex PCR; TCRdb's table is partial and in-frame only. The table shows 140,000 to 150,000 clones, with around four fifths occurring only once. The CDR3 totals 15 residues. The germline V and J ends were trimmed by 0 bases and 0 bases, with 7 bases remaining between them. Germline CDR1 and CDR2: SGHRS and YFSETQ. The clonotype was recovered from an adult in good health. The rearrangement joins TRBV5-1 to TRBJ1-5, with unresolved D. The source material was peripheral blood, sampled on day 0 of MenACWY control vaccination. CDR3 sequence reads: CASSLEAGSNQPQHF. Written as DNA, the CDR3 is TGCGCCAGCAGCTTGGAGGCAGGTAGCAATCAGCCCCAGCATTTT.